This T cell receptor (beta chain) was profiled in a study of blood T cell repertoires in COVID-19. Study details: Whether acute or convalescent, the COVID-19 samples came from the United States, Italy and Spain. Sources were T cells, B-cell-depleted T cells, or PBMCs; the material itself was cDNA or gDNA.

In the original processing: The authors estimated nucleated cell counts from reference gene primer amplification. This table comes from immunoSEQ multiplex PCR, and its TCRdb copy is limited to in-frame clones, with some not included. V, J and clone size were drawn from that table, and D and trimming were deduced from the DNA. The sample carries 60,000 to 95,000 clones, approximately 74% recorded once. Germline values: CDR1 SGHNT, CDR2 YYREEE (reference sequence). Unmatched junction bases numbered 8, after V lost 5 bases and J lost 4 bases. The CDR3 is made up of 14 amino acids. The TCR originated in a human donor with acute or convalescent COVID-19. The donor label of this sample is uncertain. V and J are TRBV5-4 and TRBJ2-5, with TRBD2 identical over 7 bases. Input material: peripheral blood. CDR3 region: CASSLDGLGETQYF. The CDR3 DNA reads TGTGCCAGCAGTCTGGACGGACTAGGAGAGACCCAGTACTTC.